The next 14 T cell receptor beta chains were all read from a single sample in a study of T cell repertoires in cytomegalovirus infection. The antigens of these receptors remain unknown. Using its own MiXCR run on the reads, TCRdb lists one record per CDR3 protein. The profile shows approximately 990,000 distinct CDR3 sequences, more than 25% of them singletons. The starting material was cultured CD8+ T cells from PBMCs, obtained from culture after CMV antigen stimulation. The receptor source for this set is a human donor in good health (CMV status not recorded). Some clones in this sample may be carry-over from other donors' samples.

This clonotype was seen a handful of times. This chain joins TRBV6-1 and TRBJ2-3; D remains ambiguous. V was shortened by 8 bases and J by 2 bases, with 8 bases between the two germline ends. The CDR3 runs 12 residues. Germline CDR1 is MNHNS and CDR2 is SASEGT. CDR3: CASRDDTDTQYF. CDR3 nucleotide sequence: TGTGCCAGCCGCGACGACACAGATACGCAGTATTTT.

The genes are TRBV5-5 and TRBJ2-1; 8 positions agree with TRBD1. This CDR3 comprises 17 residues. Germline CDR1 reads SGHKS; CDR2 reads YYEKEE (reference sequence). J gave up 9 bases and V 3 bases, and 17 bases lay outside the gene matches. CDR3 sequence: CASSYQLDRVGLGEQFF. In nucleotides, the CDR3 is TGTGCCAGCAGCTATCAACTGGACAGGGTCGGCCTTGGTGAGCAGTTCTTC.

A few counts support this clonotype. The CDR3 nucleotides read TGTGCCAGCAGTGATCCACAGGGTTTATATTCACCCCTCCACTTT. It translates to CASSDPQGLYSPLHF. The gene calls are TRBV6-1 and TRBJ1-6; TRBD1 might be the D (6 bases). V dropped 3 bases and J dropped 8 bases, with 14 bases sitting between them. Germline V lookup: CDR1 MNHNS, CDR2 SASEGT. The CDR3 runs to 15 residues.

This clonotype was counted between two and nine times. This CDR3 is CASSQGQPLSGYTF. The CDR3 DNA follows: TGTGCCAGCAGCCAGGGACAGCCCCTAAGTGGCTACACCTTC. V and J are TRBV12-3 or TRBV12-4 and TRBJ1-2, with 7 bases identical to TRBD1. The CDR3 loop spans 14 amino acids. Trimming at V came to 6 bases and at J to 7 bases, leaving 11 bases not matched to a gene.

This clonotype was observed a few times. The J gene is TRBJ2-1, the V gene TRBV5-4, with D uncertain. Trimming left V 0 bases short and J 4 bases short, with 17 bases between. Germline CDR1 is SGHNT and CDR2 is YYREEE (reference sequence). The CDR3 is made up of 17 amino acids. Here the CDR3 DNA reads TGTGCCAGCAGCTTGGCAGGTCTGGCCCCGGTATACAATGAGCAGTTCTTC. Encoded protein: CASSLAGLAPVYNEQFF.

This chain uses TRBV4-1 with TRBJ2-3; 12 bases map to TRBD2. The CDR3 loop spans 17 amino acids. CDR1 is MGHRA, CDR2 YSYEKL, per germline. V dropped 0 bases and J dropped 4; count of bases not matched to a gene: 5. The CDR3 DNA follows: TGCGCCAGCAGCCAAGACCCTAGCGGGGGGGCCGCAGATACGCAGTATTTT. This gives the protein CASSQDPSGGAADTQYF.

To note about this clonotype: The conserved phenylalanine or tryptophan normally closing the CDR3 is absent here, so this likely arose from a read error. This sequence joins TRBV7-8 and TRBJ1-5; D may be TRBD1 (6 bases). The germline V gene encodes CDR1 SGHVS and CDR2 FQNEAQ. Trimming stripped 1 base from V and 1 base from J, with 11 bases between. The CDR3 runs 16 residues. This CDR3 reads CASSLDRGASNQPQHS. The CDR3 bases are TGTGCCAGCAGCTTAGATCGGGGGGCAAGCAATCAGCCCCAGCATTCT.

A few counts support this clonotype. V is TRBV4-1 and J is TRBJ2-2; maybe TRBD2 (7 bases). With 2 bases removed from V and 2 bases from J, the gap between germline ends came to 15 bases. CDR1 and CDR2 from the germline V gene are MGHRA and YSYEKL. The CDR3 has 17 residues. The CDR3 DNA sequence: TGCGCCAGCAGCCAAAAGGGGGGGGGCGGAAACACCGGGGAGCTGTTTTTT. The encoded protein is CASSQKGGGGNTGELFF.

This clonotype was counted only a few times. This chain uses TRBV27 with TRBJ1-2; D is unclear. This CDR3 spans 13 amino acids. With 0 bases removed from V and 8 bases from J, the gap between germline ends came to 10 bases. CDR1 is MNHEY, CDR2 SMNVEV, per germline (reference sequence). DNA of the CDR3: TGTGCCAGCAGTTTATCTCCCTGGAGAGGCTACACCTTC. Its translation is CASSLSPWRGYTF.

The J gene is TRBJ2-4, the V gene TRBV7-9, with a tentative D call TRBD2 (6 bases). The CDR3 covers 11 residues. Germline V lookup: CDR1 SEHNR, CDR2 FQNEAQ (reference sequence). The ends were cut back, 3 bases at V and 16 bases at J, with 13 bases in the middle. The CDR3 here is CASSFGGPEYF. DNA for the CDR3: TGTGCCAGCAGCTTCGGGGGTCCTGAATACTTC.

This clonotype was seen only once. The chain carries TRBV12-3 or TRBV12-4 and TRBJ2-7; 8 positions agree with TRBD2. The J segment lost 3 bases and the V segment lost 4 bases, leaving 5 bases of the junction unmatched. The CDR3 is 14 residues long. The CDR3 sequence is CASSWRGERYEQYV. CDR3 bases: TGTGCCAGCAGTTGGCGGGGGGAACGCTACGAGCAGTACGTC.

This clonotype came up a few times. V is TRBV27 and J is TRBJ1-5; no clear D. CDR1 is MNHEY, CDR2 SMNVEV, per germline (reference sequence). The CDR3 contains 13 residues. V shed 5 bases and J shed 4 bases, with 9 bases lying between them. The CDR3 bases are TGTGCCAGCAGTGGGTACGCTAATCAGCCCCAGCATTTT. Its protein product is CASSGYANQPQHF.

The chain recombines TRBV6-2 or TRBV6-3 with TRBJ2-7, with 10 positions matching TRBD1. V shed 6 bases and J 0 bases; nucleotides not matched to a gene: 5. The CDR3 runs to 15 residues. Germline V gene data show CDR1 as MNHEY and CDR2 as SVGEGT. The CDR3 bases are TGTGCCAGCAGACCCGGGGACAGGGGCTCCTACGAGCAGTACGTC. This encodes CASRPGDRGSYEQYV.

The chain links TRBV20-1 to TRBJ1-6; 8 bases agree with TRBD1. J gave up 3 bases and V 3 bases, and 1 base lay outside the gene matches. There are 14 residues in the CDR3. CDR1 is DFQATT and CDR2 is SNEGSKA in the germline V gene (reference sequence). The chain's CDR3 is CSASGTGYNSPLHF. The CDR3, as DNA: TGCAGTGCTAGCGGGACAGGCTATAATTCACCCCTCCACTTT.